Listed below are T cell receptor beta chains from one sample, sequenced in a study of beta chain features in type 1 diabetes. This table comes from immunoSEQ multiplex PCR, and its TCRdb copy is limited to in-frame clones, with some not included. This table holds some 270,000 clones, around 9.9% found once. The sample consisted of naive CD4+ T cells from blood. These receptors originate from a young man with type 1 diabetes. Each CDR3 is given with its conserved first and last residue. Each record gives: CDR3 length, J gene, V gene, D gene, clone size, CDR3 protein, CDR3 DNA. D genes are given only for firm matches. The size of a clone is reported for some rows only, either as once, few or many, or as a class for expanded clones.

CDR3 length: 16
J gene: TRBJ2-1
V gene: TRBV25-1
D gene: TRBD2
clone size: few
CDR3 protein: CASSDRAGGPGNEQFF
CDR3 DNA: TGTGCCAGCAGTGACAGAGCGGGGGGGCCGGGGAATGAGCAGTTCTTC

CDR3 length: 13
J gene: TRBJ1-1
V gene: TRBV7-3
D gene: -
clone size: once
CDR3 protein: CASSLTENTEAFF
CDR3 DNA: TGTGCCAGCAGCCTGACAGAGAACACTGAAGCTTTCTTT

CDR3 length: 17
J gene: TRBJ2-6
V gene: TRBV5-4
D gene: TRBD1
clone size: -
CDR3 protein: CASSLVTGNPGANVLTF
CDR3 DNA: TGTGCCAGCAGCTTGGTGACAGGGAACCCCGGGGCCAACGTCCTGACTTTC

CDR3 length: 14
J gene: TRBJ2-2
V gene: TRBV2
D gene: -
clone size: -
CDR3 protein: CASSLGQATGELFF
CDR3 DNA: TGTGCCAGCTCCCTTGGACAAGCCACCGGGGAGCTGTTTTTT

CDR3 length: 12
J gene: TRBJ2-7
V gene: TRBV14
D gene: -
clone size: few
CDR3 protein: CASSQETAHLAF
CDR3 DNA: TGTGCCAGCAGCCAAGAGACCGCACACTTAGCGTTC

CDR3 length: 14
J gene: TRBJ1-5
V gene: TRBV2
D gene: TRBD1
clone size: -
CDR3 protein: CASSGTGGDQPQHF
CDR3 DNA: TGTGCCAGCAGCGGGACAGGGGGCGATCAGCCCCAGCATTTT

CDR3 length: 13
J gene: TRBJ2-1
V gene: TRBV4-1
D gene: -
clone size: few
CDR3 protein: CASSRSYPVEQFF
CDR3 DNA: TGCGCCAGCAGCCGATCATACCCGGTTGAGCAGTTCTTC

CDR3 length: 15
J gene: TRBJ2-1
V gene: TRBV7-3
D gene: TRBD2
clone size: few
CDR3 protein: CASSFTSGGYNEQFF
CDR3 DNA: TGTGCCAGCAGCTTTACTAGCGGGGGATACAATGAGCAGTTCTTC

CDR3 length: 13
J gene: TRBJ1-2
V gene: TRBV28
D gene: -
clone size: -
CDR3 protein: CASSSPDRSGYTF
CDR3 DNA: TGTGCCAGCAGTTCCCCCGACAGGTCTGGCTACACCTTC

CDR3 length: 15
J gene: TRBJ1-5
V gene: TRBV6-5
D gene: -
clone size: -
CDR3 protein: CASSYPGGGNQPQHF
CDR3 DNA: TGTGCCAGCAGTTACCCCGGGGGGGGCAATCAGCCCCAGCATTTT

CDR3 length: 12
J gene: TRBJ2-7
V gene: TRBV7-9
D gene: -
clone size: -
CDR3 protein: CASSSWAHEQYF
CDR3 DNA: TGTGCCAGCAGCTCATGGGCCCACGAGCAGTACTTC

CDR3 length: 13
J gene: TRBJ2-5
V gene: TRBV5-1
D gene: -
clone size: -
CDR3 protein: CASRDERQETQYF
CDR3 DNA: TGCGCCAGCAGAGATGAGAGACAAGAGACCCAGTACTTC

CDR3 length: 11
J gene: TRBJ1-1
V gene: TRBV7-2
D gene: -
clone size: few
CDR3 protein: CASSAEGKAFF
CDR3 DNA: TGTGCCAGCAGCGCAGAGGGTAAAGCTTTCTTT